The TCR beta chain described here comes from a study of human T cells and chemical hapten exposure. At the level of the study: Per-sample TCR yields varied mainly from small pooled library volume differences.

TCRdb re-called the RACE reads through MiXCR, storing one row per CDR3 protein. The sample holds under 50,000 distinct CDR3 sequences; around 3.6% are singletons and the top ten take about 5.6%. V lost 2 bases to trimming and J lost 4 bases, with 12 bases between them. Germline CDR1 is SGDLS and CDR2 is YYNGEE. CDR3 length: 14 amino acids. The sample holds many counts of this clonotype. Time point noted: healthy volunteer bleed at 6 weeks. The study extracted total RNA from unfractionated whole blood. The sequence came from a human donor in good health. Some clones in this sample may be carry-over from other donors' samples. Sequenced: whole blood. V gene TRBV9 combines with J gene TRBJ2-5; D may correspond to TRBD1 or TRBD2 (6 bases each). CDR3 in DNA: TGTGCCAGCAGCGTGTCGGGGGCGGCAGAGACCCAGTACTTC. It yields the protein CASSVSGAAETQYF.